The clone carrying this T cell receptor beta chain showed up just once. What it binds is not known. A much larger clone lies a single base off, so this may be a read error. The data were obtained in a study of blood T cells in healthy people across ages. Findings of the study overall: Compared with aged donors, long-lived donors showed fewer expanded clones, suggesting selection. Strongly correlated with naive T cell percentage was TCR beta diversity.

The CDR3 is 13 amino acids. V lost 8 bases to trimming and J lost 3 bases, with 13 bases between them. Germline V lookup: CDR1 ENHRY, CDR2 SYGVKD. PCR was performed a second time for about 6 to 12 cycles using a sample-barcoded 5' primer and a J-beta primer mix. TCRdb itself ran the 5' RACE reads through MiXCR, one entry per CDR3 protein. The sample has 1.5 million or so distinct CDR3 sequences, 42% seen once. Sequenced: blood. V and J are TRBV10-3 and TRBJ1-2; no clear D gene. The source of this sequence is a woman aged 18-29 years in good health. The DNA of the CDR3 is TGTGCCATCGAAGAAGGTGGCGACTATGGCTACACCTTC. It specifies CAIEEGGDYGYTF.